What follows are 8 T cell receptor beta chains derived from one specimen sequenced in a study of CD8 T cells in ankylosing spondylitis. Antigen specificity for these receptors is unknown. In TCRdb, the 5' RACE reads were re-called with MiXCR into one record per CDR3 protein. Among roughly 670,000 distinct CDR3 sequences listed, 15% to 20% were seen once. General study results and limits: Seemingly distinctive of ankylosing spondylitis blood was a TCR beta motif formed by eight highly homologous variants.

Source material: blood, either unsorted or a sorted T cell fraction (not recorded which). The source of these receptors is a male donor with ankylosing spondylitis.

V usage is TRBV27 and J usage is TRBJ2-1, with no clear D. CDR1 MNHEY and CDR2 SMNVEV come from the germline V gene (reference sequence). V lost 6 bases and J lost 0, with 18 bases in between. The CDR3 contains 17 residues. The CDR3 DNA reads TGTGCCAGCAGGTTGGGTAGCACTCCCAGCTCCTACAATGAGCAGTTCTTC. Protein sequence: CASRLGSTPSSYNEQFF.

The rearrangement links TRBV7-8 to TRBJ2-3; no clear D gene. The ends were cut back, 2 bases at V and 1 base at J, with 7 bases in the middle. CDR3 length: 14 amino acids. Germline CDR1 reads SGHVS; CDR2 reads FQNEAQ. CDR3 nucleotide sequence: TGTGCCAGCAGCTTATCATGGCGCACAGATACGCAGTATTTT. Encoded protein: CASSLSWRTDTQYF.

This clonotype was picked up a small number of times. This rearrangement joins TRBV7-9 to TRBJ1-4; D is undetermined. In germline, CDR1 is SEHNR, CDR2 FQNEAQ (reference sequence). The CDR3 is 15 amino acids. V dropped 3 bases and J dropped 1 base, with 9 bases sitting between them. The CDR3 reads CASSFGVGTNEKLFF. As DNA, the CDR3 is TGTGCCAGCAGCTTCGGGGTCGGAACTAATGAAAAACTGTTTTTT.

This clonotype has just a few counts. The chain links TRBV12-3 or TRBV12-4 to TRBJ1-3, with 7 bases matching TRBD1. Germline trimming cut 5 bases from V and 0 bases from J; bases unmatched to any gene: 1. This CDR3 is built from 14 residues. The CDR3: CASSGTDSGNTIYF. CDR3 sequence (DNA): TGTGCCAGCAGTGGGACAGACTCTGGAAACACCATATATTTT.

This clonotype was observed a handful of times. This chain connects TRBV12-3 or TRBV12-4 to TRBJ1-4; D not resolved. The ends were cut back, 6 bases at V and 0 bases at J, with 14 bases in the middle. The CDR3 has 16 residues. The CDR3 reads CASSPMTNPTNEKLFF. The CDR3, as DNA: TGTGCCAGCAGCCCGATGACTAATCCAACTAATGAAAAACTGTTTTTT.

Details on this clonotype: Its ends do not fully match the called genes, so a read error is possible. The rearrangement uses TRBV12-3 or TRBV12-4 and TRBJ2-1; 10 bases align to TRBD2. The length of the CDR3 is 18 residues. In DNA form, the CDR3 reads TGTACCAGCAGTTTGGGAGGAGTGGAGCGGGAGGGCCGCTATGAGCAGTTCTTC. Residues: CTSSLGGVEREGRYEQFF.

The chain employs TRBV4-3 and TRBJ2-4; 9 nucleotides line up with TRBD1. This CDR3 has 16 residues. The germline CDR1 and CDR2 sequences are LGHNA and YSLEER. V was clipped by 1 base and J by 9 bases; unmatched bases: 10. CDR3 nucleotide sequence: TGCGCCAGCAGCCAAGCGGACAGGGGTCCCCTAGGCATTCAGTACTTC. This sequence encodes CASSQADRGPLGIQYF.

The chain joins TRBV10-3 to TRBJ2-7; maybe TRBD1 (5 bases). Germline values: CDR1 ENHRY, CDR2 SYGVKD. CDR3 size: 15 residues. With 0 bases removed from V and 1 base from J, the gap between germline ends came to 10 bases. The CDR3 loop reads CAISESQGLSYEQYF. In DNA form, the CDR3 reads TGTGCCATCAGTGAGTCGCAGGGATTATCCTACGAGCAGTACTTC.